This TCR beta chain was identified during a study of breast tumors, draining lymph nodes, adjacent tissues. Study observations and caveats: Luminal-like breast cancer showed significantly higher tumor–nontumor repertoire similarity than basal-like. Tumor TCR diversity was below lymph nodes but above nontumor tissue. The data were judged consistent with most tumor T cells coming from lymph node and expanding in tumor.

This clonotype was observed many times. Its specificity is not known. TCRdb reprocessed the multiplex PCR reads with MiXCR, giving one entry per CDR3 protein. The sample has roughly 110,000 distinct CDR3 sequences, about 29% seen once. Per germline, CDR1 DFQATT and CDR2 SNEGSKA (reference sequence). The CDR3 runs to 16 residues. V dropped 6 bases and J dropped 4 bases, with 22 bases sitting between them. Breast cancer patients provided tissue from their axillary draining lymph nodes. This receptor was taken from a female donor with breast cancer. Some clones in this sample may be carry-over from other donors' samples. Sequencing was performed on axillary lymph node tissue. The chain employs TRBV20-1 and TRBJ2-1, with D possibly called TRBD1 or TRBD2 (7 bases each). CDR3 in DNA: TGCAGTGCGCTCTTCAGGGGGGGGAGCGTGTACAATGAGCAGTTCTTC. Translating gives CSALFRGGSVYNEQFF.